The rows below give T cell receptor beta chains drawn from one sample of a study of T cell responses to AZD1222 COVID-19 vaccine. Profiled with immunoSEQ multiplex PCR; TCRdb holds only in-frame clones, not every one. The repertoire consists of approximately 150,000 clones, with 90% occurring once and the leading ten covering around 2.9%. Sequences were derived from peripheral blood, sampled on day 0 of AZD1222 vaccination. These receptors were taken from an adult in good health. Each CDR3 is given with its conserved first and last residue. A D gene is named only where the DNA matches it firmly. Clone size appears in some rows only: once, few, many, or a class for an expanded clone.

>-|-|TRBJ1-3|TRBV11-2
TGTGCCAGCAGCTTAGAGAGCTCTGGAAACACCATATATTTT
CASSLESSGNTIYF
>-|TRBD1|TRBJ1-6|TRBV27
TGTGCCAGCAGTTTGACAGGGACAGGGGGTGGTTCACCCCTCCACTTT
CASSLTGTGGGSPLHF
>-|TRBD1|TRBJ1-1|TRBV4-3
TGCGCCAGCAGCCTTACAGGGGGAGTAACTGAAGCTTTCTTT
CASSLTGGVTEAFF
>-|-|TRBJ1-2|TRBV6-5
TGTGCCAGCAGTTACTCGAGGGGGGCAGACGGCTACACCTTC
CASSYSRGADGYTF
>few|-|TRBJ1-3|TRBV3-1/TRBV3-2
TGTGCCAGCAGCCCCAGGGAGTTAGGCTCTGGAAACACCATATATTTT
CASSPRELGSGNTIYF
>-|-|TRBJ2-3|TRBV11-2
TGTGCCAGCAGCTTAGATCCCGGTTTAAGTGCGCAGTATTTT
CASSLDPGLSAQYF
>-|-|TRBJ2-7|TRBV7-8
TGTGCCAGCAGTCCAGACAGGACCGAGCAGTACTTC
CASSPDRTEQYF
>-|TRBD1|TRBJ2-4|TRBV11-2
TGTGCCAGCCAAAAGACAGGGGCAAACATTCAGTACTTC
CASQKTGANIQYF
>-|-|TRBJ1-2|TRBV6-2/TRBV6-3
TGTGCCAGCAGTTCAGAAGACTATGGCTACACCTTC
CASSSEDYGYTF
>-|-|TRBJ2-3|TRBV18
TGTGCCAGCTCACCAGTGGGGGGGGCCCGAGATACGCAGTATTTT
CASSPVGGARDTQYF
>-|-|TRBJ1-6|TRBV7-3
TGTGCCAGCAGCGGAGGGCCGGGGGATTCACCCCTCCACTTT
CASSGGPGDSPLHF
>-|-|TRBJ2-7|TRBV2
TGTGCCAGCGGCAGGGGGGGCAAGCAGTACTTC
CASGRGGKQYF
>-|-|TRBJ2-1|TRBV7-6
TGTGCCAGCAGCTTAGGAGCGCGGGGCATCCATGAGCAGTTCTTC
CASSLGARGIHEQFF
>few|-|TRBJ2-2|TRBV5-1
TGCGCCAGCAGCTTGCTGGGAACGACCGGGGAGCTGTTTTTT
CASSLLGTTGELFF
>-|TRBD2|TRBJ2-1|TRBV3-1/TRBV3-2
TGTGCCAGCAGCCAACCGGGACTAGCGGGGGGCATCGATGAGCAGTTCTTC
CASSQPGLAGGIDEQFF
>-|TRBD1|TRBJ1-6|TRBV27
TGTGCCAGCACCACGGACAGGGGACGGTCACCCCTCCACTTT
CASTTDRGRSPLHF
>once|-|TRBJ1-2|TRBV12-3/TRBV12-4
TGTGCCAGCAGTCCACAGCTTAACTATGGCTACACCTTC
CASSPQLNYGYTF
>-|TRBD2|TRBJ2-2|TRBV6-2/TRBV6-3
TGTGCCAGCAGTTGGACTAGCGGGGACGTCGGGGAGCTGTTTTTT
CASSWTSGDVGELFF
>-|-|TRBJ1-6|TRBV9
TGTGCCAGCAGCGCGCGGGACGCCCACTCCTATAATTCACCCCTCCACTTT
CASSARDAHSYNSPLHF
>-|-|TRBJ2-2|TRBV9
TGTGCCAGCGAAGGGGCCGGGGAGCTGTTTTTT
CASEGAGELFF
>few|TRBD2|TRBJ2-3|TRBV9
TGTGCCAGCAGTGCCCAGGAGCGGGGGGGTCAGAATACGCAGTATTTT
CASSAQERGGQNTQYF
>-|TRBD1|TRBJ1-6|TRBV19
TGTGCCAGTGGGACAGGGGTTGATTCACCCCTCCACTTT
CASGTGVDSPLHF
>-|-|TRBJ2-7|TRBV6-5
TGTGCCGCCCGGGGGCCGGGTTCCTACGAGCAGTACTTC
CAARGPGSYEQYF
>-|-|TRBJ2-2|TRBV24-1
TGTGCCACCAGTGAAGGGGACACTAACACCGGGGAGCTGTTTTTT
CATSEGDTNTGELFF
>-|-|TRBJ2-5|TRBV4-1
TGCGCCAGCAGCCAAGAGGGGACAGAGACCCAGTACTTC
CASSQEGTETQYF
>-|-|TRBJ1-2|TRBV20-1
TGCAGTGCGTACAGGTTCCAGGCCTTC
CSAYRFQAF
>-|-|TRBJ2-3|TRBV6-4
TGTGCCAGCAGTGACTCTGGACTGCGCACAGATACGCAGTATTTT
CASSDSGLRTDTQYF
>-|TRBD2|TRBJ2-3|TRBV7-9
TGTGCCAGCAGTCCCCCCCTAGCGGGGGCCGGAGATACGCAGTATTTT
CASSPPLAGAGDTQYF
>-|-|TRBJ2-5|TRBV5-4
TGTGCCAGCAGACCAGGACAAGATGAGAAAGAGACCCAGTACTTC
CASRPGQDEKETQYF
>few|-|TRBJ1-4|TRBV6-1
TGTGCCAGCAGTGAGACAGGACGGGATGAAAAACTGTTTTTT
CASSETGRDEKLFF
>-|-|TRBJ1-4|TRBV5-1
TGCGCCAGCAGCTTGGCTCCAGGGATAGAAGAAAAACTGTTTTTT
CASSLAPGIEEKLFF
>-|-|TRBJ2-7|TRBV4-2
TGTGCCAGCAGCCAAGTGGAGGGCGGCGAGCAGTACTTC
CASSQVEGGEQYF
>-|-|TRBJ1-2|TRBV9
TGTGCCAGCAGCCCGGACTATGGCTACACCTTC
CASSPDYGYTF